This T cell receptor (beta chain) was obtained from a study of blood T cell repertoires in COVID-19. The overall study: Whether acute or convalescent, the COVID-19 samples came from the United States, Italy and Spain. The cDNA or gDNA used as material had been derived from T cells, B-cell-depleted T cells, or PBMCs.

The length of the CDR3 is 13 residues. Trimming removed 3 bases from V and 3 bases from J, with 8 bases in between. The germline V gene has CDR1 KGHSH and CDR2 LQKENI. Original analysis: Nucleated cell counts were estimated from reference gene primer amplification. The repertoire was sequenced with immunoSEQ multiplex PCR; TCRdb's copy has only in-frame clones and lacks some. V, J and clone size reflect that table, while D and trimming were determined from the DNA. The sample shows more than 65,000 clones, 60% to 80% of them seen only once. Sequencing used peripheral blood. V usage is TRBV18 and J usage is TRBJ1-1; possibly TRBD1 for D (6 bases). The sequence was obtained from a man in his 60s with acute or convalescent COVID-19. The DNA for the CDR3 is TGTGCCAGCTCACCGACAGGTGACACTGAAGCTTTCTTT. Its translation is CASSPTGDTEAFF.